Listed below are T cell receptor beta chains from one sample, sequenced in a study of blood T cell repertoires in COVID-19. The data were produced by immunoSEQ multiplex PCR, yet TCRdb's version contains in-frame clones alone and is incomplete. The data show about 280,000 clones, around nine tenths seen once. Sequenced input: peripheral blood. The receptors derive from a woman in her forties who had recovered from COVID-19. Both conserved end residues are trimmed from each CDR3. Each record gives: CDR3 protein, D gene, V gene, J gene. A D gene is named only where the DNA matches it firmly.

AIRRQVPPGLAGNEQF	TRBD2	TRBV10-3	TRBJ2-1
ASSESTGQGVHEQY	TRBD1	TRBV10-1	TRBJ2-7
ASSFYRGEQF	-	TRBV5-4	TRBJ2-1
ASSLAAGGTGELF	TRBD2	TRBV5-1	TRBJ2-2
ASSLVGTSGSGIQY	TRBD2	TRBV5-5	TRBJ2-4
ATSTAPGLAGVTDTQY	TRBD2	TRBV15	TRBJ2-3
ASSLGQGSPREQF	-	TRBV5-4	TRBJ2-1
ASSEVQNGQGSQPQH	TRBD1	TRBV6-1	TRBJ1-5
ASSVSGTRTNTGELF	-	TRBV7-3	TRBJ2-2
ASSSSSATDSNQPQH	-	TRBV5-8	TRBJ1-5
ASSNPTSRDEQY	TRBD2	TRBV5-1	TRBJ2-7
ASSWDRVNEQF	TRBD1	TRBV7-2	TRBJ2-1
ATTGQGVDVGGY	TRBD1	TRBV24-1	TRBJ2-4
ASSQEGIGTGLYGYT	TRBD1	TRBV4-1	TRBJ1-2
ASSPGLSDGETQY	-	TRBV9	TRBJ2-5
ASSTDSYEQY	-	TRBV6-5	TRBJ2-7
ASSYYGTGGYT	TRBD1	TRBV6-5	TRBJ1-2
ASSFQGSGEKLF	-	TRBV27	TRBJ1-4
ASSTGTGSTDTQY	-	TRBV5-6	TRBJ2-3
ASSFELHTGELF	-	TRBV5-1	TRBJ2-2
ASSSRGSEQY	-	TRBV28	TRBJ2-7
ASSLGEDSGHYNSPLH	-	TRBV5-1	TRBJ1-6
ASSLTRDSQSGSNQPQH	TRBD1	TRBV4-1	TRBJ1-5
ASSEEAGGPHNEQF	TRBD2	TRBV6-4	TRBJ2-1
ASSERPLRRDGLYEQY	-	TRBV2	TRBJ2-7
ATWAGLNTGELF	-	TRBV27	TRBJ2-2